This T cell receptor (beta chain) derives from a study of blood T cell repertoires in COVID-19. For the study at large: Spain, Italy and the United States supplied samples that represented acute and convalescent COVID-19. T cells, B-cell-depleted T cells, or PBMCs supplied cDNA or gDNA.

CDR1 is MDHEN and CDR2 is SYDVKM in the germline V gene. The CDR3 covers 15 residues. V gave up 11 bases and J gave up 3 bases, with 20 bases separating them. The assay was immunoSEQ multiplex PCR, and TCRdb's table has in-frame clones only and misses some. The table shows about 150,000 clones, with roughly 86% occurring only once. The TCR originated in a woman of 80 years or more with COVID-19, enrolled during active disease. Sequenced material: peripheral blood. This chain uses TRBV28 with TRBJ1-5, with D hard to call. DNA of the CDR3: TGTGCCGGCTCTACGGGTATTCGTATCAATCAGCCCCAGCATTTT. It translates to CAGSTGIRINQPQHF.